The 5 T cell receptor beta chains in this list originate from one sample, sequenced in a study of blood T cells in healthy people across ages. For the second PCR, which ran for roughly 6 to 12 cycles, a sample-barcoded 5' primer and a J-beta primer mix were used. One entry per CDR3 protein results from TCRdb running MiXCR on the 5' RACE reads. This table has roughly 800,000 distinct CDR3 sequences, about 25% appearing once. The same sample was also studied in work on T cells of mothers and their children.

The source material was blood. Receptors originate from a boy aged 5-17 years in good health.

The chain links TRBV7-2 to TRBJ1-1; D remains ambiguous. V shed 2 bases and J shed 10 bases, with 8 bases lying between them. Germline loops: CDR1 SGHTA, CDR2 FQGNSA. The CDR3 extends over 11 amino acids. The CDR3 DNA reads TGTGCCAGCAGCTTACACGTCGGAGCTTTCTTT. Protein product: CASSLHVGAFF.

The genes are TRBV7-8 and TRBJ2-6, with a tentative D call TRBD1 (6 bases). From germline, CDR1 is SGHVS and CDR2 FQNEAQ. This CDR3 contains 17 residues. Trimming took 1 base from V and 5 from J, leaving 15 bases between them. The CDR3 spells CASSLGTGLARANVLTF. The CDR3 nucleotides read TGTGCCAGCAGCTTAGGAACAGGGTTGGCTAGGGCCAACGTCCTGACTTTC. The entire variable domain, with the rest obtained from reference TRBV7-8 and TRBJ2-6, is as follows: GAGVSQSPRYKVAKRGQDVALRCDPISGHVSLFWYQQALGQGPEFLTYFQNEAQLDKSGLPSDRFFAERPEGSVSTLKIQRTQQEDSAVYLCASSLGTGLARANVLTFGAGSRLTVL.

The chain couples TRBV28 to TRBJ1-2, with 7 bases lining up with TRBD1. CDR3 length: 15 amino acids. Germline trimming cut 2 bases from V and 4 bases from J; bases unmatched to any gene: 7. CDR1 MDHEN and CDR2 SYDVKM come from the germline V gene. CDR3 in DNA: TGTGCCAGCAGTTTACCGACAGGGTTGGGCTATGGCTACACCTTC. Translated, it gives CASSLPTGLGYGYTF.

This clonotype was observed a handful of times. The genes are TRBV5-1 and TRBJ2-5; D unresolved. Germline lookup yields CDR1 SGHRS and CDR2 YFSETQ. Trimming stripped 0 bases from V and 3 bases from J, with 12 bases between. The CDR3 contains 15 residues. CDR3 coding DNA: TGCGCCAGCAGCTTGGGCGTCGCCCTAAAAGAGACCCAGTACTTC. Its protein is CASSLGVALKETQYF.

This clonotype occurred a few times. The CDR3 spells CASSQAGTSFDEQFF. CDR3 in DNA: TGCGCCAGCAGCCAAGCAGGGACTAGCTTCGATGAGCAGTTCTTC. The rearrangement links TRBV4-1 to TRBJ2-5; 9 bases map to TRBD2. The end of the DNA aligns better with TRBJ2-1, so the J call may be wrong. This CDR3 spans 15 amino acids. Germline values: CDR1 MGHRA, CDR2 YSYEKL.